This entry is about one TCR beta chain. Its binding antigen is unknown. The record has no base qualities; no much larger clone is one base away. TCRbeta CDR3 regions were amplified from genomic DNA using the immunoSEQ Assay, a bias-controlled multiplex PCR. The paper's processing steps were these. Nucleated cell counts per sample were estimated from amplification of reference gene primers within the assay. To quantify the absolute abundance of each unique TCRbeta CDR3 rearrangement, sequence reads were collapsed and filtered. For each sample, productive Simpson clonality was calculated as the square root of Simpson's diversity index over productive rearrangements. TCRdb carries this immuneACCESS record with in-frame sequences only. Its versions omit some clonotypes, under half of them owing to an unresolved V gene in the studies checked, with the rest unexplained. For V, J and clone size, that table is used; D and trimming come from the DNA. In all, the sample holds around 99,000 clones, and 84% of those were seen once. The ten biggest clones cover 7.9% of the sample.

Whole blood was collected in K2EDTA tubes by collaborating institutions according to the institutions' own protocols. Collaborator samples were shipped for TCRbeta analysis as frozen whole blood, isolated PBMCs, or DNA extracted from either sample type. The data originate from a study of blood T cell repertoires in COVID-19 (dated by TCRdb to the early 2020s). For the wider study: Samples covering the acute and convalescent phases of COVID-19 were provided by collaborators in the United States, Italy and Spain. Samples came from the ongoing ImmuneRACE study (first 160 participants) plus 1,254 subjects from 6 global collaborators. The prospective study material was composed of cDNA or gDNA derived from T cells, B-cell-depleted T cells, or PBMCs. The sample metadata nearly always contained a de-identified subject ID, COVID-19 status, age in years and sex. The repertoires were made available in a free public database intended to serve as a resource for research on the immune response to SARS-CoV-2. HLA class I and class II types, where available, came from metadata supplied by the sample provider rather than from assay-based typing. Subjects who had been exposed to COVID-19, were actively infected with it, or had recovered from it provided the deeply sampled blood TCRbeta repertoires that made up the dataset.

Trimming takes 5 bases from V and 2 bases from J, and the germline ends sit 16 bases apart. The germline V gene (reference sequence) supplies CDR1 SEHNR and CDR2 FQNEAQ. There are 16 amino acids in the CDR3, from cysteine to phenylalanine inclusive. Of all the DNA, just the CDR3 is kept, 48 bases in frame from base 1. The research as a whole found: How much clinical and demographic metadata was included differed by source and by participant, and the metadata was provided uncurated.

The source of this sequence is a woman of 80 years or more with active or convalescent COVID-19. Sequenced sample: peripheral blood. This chain joins TRBV7-9 to TRBJ2-1; tentative D gene TRBD1, with 5 bases matching. Read as DNA, the sequence is TGTGCCAGCAGCCCGGGTCAGGGTAGTCCCTACAATGAGCAGTTCTTC. This translates into CASSPGQGSPYNEQFF.